Below are 32 T cell receptor beta chains sequenced from a single sample in a study of cytomegalovirus exposure and HLA in healthy donors. Vbeta (60) and Jbeta (13) primers were used in the PCR. Here immunoSEQ multiplex PCR was the method, and the copy in TCRdb shows in-frame clones only, minus some. The data show 95,000 to 150,000 clones, with about 76% seen just once and about 29% held by the top ten. The sequenced sample consisted of PBMCs. Receptors originate from a man between 60 and 75 years old in good health and CMV-seropositive.

The chain combines TRBV2 with TRBJ2-1; 12 nucleotides match TRBD2. With 6 bases clipped from V and 8 bases from J, the junction kept 8 bases outside the gene matches. The CDR3 has 15 amino acids. Germline V gene sequence: CDR1 SNHLY, CDR2 FYNNEI. CDR3 sequence: CASSFRLAGAHEQFF. The CDR3 DNA is TGTGCCAGCAGCTTTAGACTAGCGGGGGCTCATGAGCAGTTCTTC. The entire variable domain, with the rest obtained from reference TRBV2 and TRBJ2-1, is as follows: EPEVTQTPSHQVTQMGQEVILRCVPISNHLYFYWYRQILGQKVEFLVSFYNNEISEKSEIFDDQFSVERPDGSNFTLKIRSTKLEDSAMYFCASSFRLAGAHEQFFGPGTRLTVL.

The chain carries TRBV7-3 and TRBJ1-1; D unclear. Germline V gene lookup returns CDR1 SGHTA and CDR2 FQGTGA. V lost 2 bases to trimming and J lost 1 base, with 8 bases between them. This CDR3 has 14 amino acids. The CDR3 DNA is TGTGCCAGCAGCTTAGGGCGGGAGAACACTGAAGCTTTCTTT. It codes for CASSLGRENTEAFF.

This chain connects TRBV7-6 to TRBJ2-7, with 9 bases that match TRBD1. The CDR3 is 16 residues long. Losses at the gene ends were 1 base for V and 6 bases for J; bases not matched to a gene: 10. Germline CDR1 SGHVS, CDR2 FNYEAQ. In nucleotides, the CDR3 is TGTGCCAGCAGCTTAGGGGGCGGGACAGGGAGGCCCGAGCAGTACTTC. Translating gives CASSLGGGTGRPEQYF. Variable domain in full (rest from reference TRBV7-6 and TRBJ2-7): GAGVSQSPRYKVTKRGQDVALRCDPISGHVSLYWYRQALGQGPEFLTYFNYEAQQDKSGLPNDRFSAERPEGSISTLTIQRTEQRDSAMYRCASSLGGGTGRPEQYFGPGTRLTVT.

V is TRBV2 and J is TRBJ1-3, with D possibly being TRBD1 (5 bases). There are 16 residues in the CDR3. The V gene's germline CDR1 is SNHLY and CDR2 FYNNEI. With 5 bases removed from V and 0 bases from J, the gap between germline ends came to 14 bases. Here the CDR3 reads CASSFGDWSSGNTIYF. The CDR3, as DNA: TGTGCCAGCAGTTTTGGGGACTGGAGCTCTGGAAACACCATATATTTT.

This chain connects TRBV28 to TRBJ2-1, with TRBD1 matching 8 bases. V was clipped by 3 bases and J by 6 bases; unmatched bases: 10. Germline loops: CDR1 MDHEN, CDR2 SYDVKM. The CDR3 is 16 residues long. The CDR3, as DNA: TGTGCCAGCAGTTTTTCATGGACAGGGCGGCTCAATGAGCAGTTCTTC. Amino acids: CASSFSWTGRLNEQFF.

A remark on this clone: This same CDR3 is encoded by further DNA sequences in the sample. This chain uses TRBV5-1 with TRBJ1-1; D remains ambiguous. V lost 0 bases, J lost 1 base, and 7 bases lay in between. Germline V gene sequence: CDR1 SGHRS, CDR2 YFSETQ. The CDR3 is 14 residues long. The CDR3 here is CASSLGSGNTEAFF. CDR3 DNA: TGCGCCAGCAGCTTGGGGAGTGGGAACACTGAAGCTTTCTTT.

The gene calls are TRBV30 and TRBJ2-1; a possible D gene is TRBD1 (5 bases). V shed 0 bases and J shed 10 bases, with 7 bases lying between them. This CDR3 has 11 amino acids. From germline, CDR1 is GTSNPN and CDR2 SVGIG (reference sequence). CDR3 residues: CAWSVNREQFF. The DNA of the CDR3 is TGTGCCTGGAGTGTTAACAGGGAGCAGTTCTTC. Complete variable domain (other parts from reference TRBV30 and TRBJ2-1): SQTIHQWPATLVQPVGSPLSLECTVEGTSNPNLYWYRQAAGRGLQLLFYSVGIGQISSEVPQNLSASRPQDRQFILSSKKLLLSDSGFYLCAWSVNREQFFGPGTRLTVL.

The chain carries TRBV29-1 and TRBJ2-6; D unresolved. The V end lost 4 bases, the J end lost 0 bases, and 4 bases lay between the germline ends. CDR3 length: 13 amino acids. Germline CDR1 is SQVTM and CDR2 is ANQGSEA. The CDR3 DNA is TGCAGCGTTGGACTCTCTGGGGCCAACGTCCTGACTTTC. Residues: CSVGLSGANVLTF.

J is TRBJ1-6 and V is TRBV18; no clear D gene. CDR1 and CDR2 from the germline V gene are KGHSH and LQKENI. This CDR3 has 14 amino acids. V shed 1 base and J shed 10 bases, with 11 bases lying between them. The CDR3 region is CASSPLAEGSPLHF. The CDR3 bases are TGTGCCAGCTCACCACTGGCGGAGGGATCACCCCTCCACTTT. The full variable domain, with the rest looked up from reference TRBV18 and TRBJ1-6, is NAGVMQNPRHLVRRRGQEARLRCSPMKGHSHVYWYRQLPEEGLKFMVYLQKENIIDESGMPKERFSAEFPKEGPSILRIQQVVRGDSAAYFCASSPLAEGSPLHFGNGTRLTVT.

The chain carries TRBV4-1 and TRBJ1-2, with TRBD1 matching 10 bases. The V and J ends lost 5 bases and 4 bases, in that order; junction bases with no gene match: 4. Per the germline V gene, CDR1 is MGHRA and CDR2 is YSYEKL. The CDR3 runs 14 residues. The CDR3 reads CASSRDRGFYGYTF. The CDR3 DNA reads as TGCGCCAGCAGCAGGGACAGGGGATTCTATGGCTACACCTTC.

The genes are TRBV5-6 and TRBJ2-1, with 7 bases that match TRBD1. The CDR3 length is 15 residues. Looked up from germline, CDR1 is SGHDT and CDR2 is YYEEEE. Unmatched junction bases numbered 4, after V lost 4 bases and J lost 0 bases. The CDR3 spells CASSRGLSSYNEQFF. DNA of the CDR3: TGTGCCAGCAGCAGGGGGCTCAGCTCCTACAATGAGCAGTTCTTC.

The chain employs TRBV6-5 and TRBJ2-1, with TRBD2 identical over 7 bases. The CDR3 consists of 12 residues. The V and J ends lost 5 bases and 7 bases, in that order; junction bases with no gene match: 2. CDR1 is MNHEY and CDR2 is SVGAGI in the germline V gene. Written as DNA, the CDR3 is TGTGCCAGCAGTGAAGCGGGGAATGAGCAGTTCTTC. Translated, it gives CASSEAGNEQFF.

The V gene is TRBV5-1, the J gene TRBJ2-1, with 10 bases aligning to TRBD1. Trimming cost V 7 bases and J 6 bases; bases outside gene matches: 4. The CDR3 sequence is 13 residues long. Germline CDR1 reads SGHRS; CDR2 reads YFSETQ. This CDR3 reads CASGRTGGNEQFF. CDR3 in DNA: TGCGCCAGCGGCAGGACAGGGGGCAATGAGCAGTTCTTC.

A few counts support this clone. The chain recombines TRBV10-2 with TRBJ1-1, with 8 nucleotides matching TRBD1. Per germline, CDR1 WSHSY and CDR2 SAAADI. The CDR3 has 15 amino acids. The J segment lost 0 bases and the V segment lost 6 bases, leaving 6 bases of the junction unmatched. In DNA form, the CDR3 reads TGCGCCAGCAGAGACAGGGGCGGAATGAACACTGAAGCTTTCTTT. It yields the protein CASRDRGGMNTEAFF.

V usage is TRBV19 and J usage is TRBJ1-1, with a possible D match to TRBD1 (5 bases). CDR3 length: 17 amino acids. With 2 bases removed from V and 7 bases from J, the gap between germline ends came to 23 bases. The germline CDR1 and CDR2 sequences are LNHDA and SQIVND (reference sequence). CDR3 amino acids: CASSIISLSSGLGEAFF. Here the CDR3 DNA reads TGTGCCAGTAGTATAATTAGTCTGTCCTCAGGGCTCGGTGAAGCTTTCTTT.

This clone was observed a handful of times. The rearrangement joins TRBV9 to TRBJ2-1; D unclear. The germline gives CDR1 SGDLS, CDR2 YYNGEE. This CDR3 comprises 13 residues. Trimming cost V 4 bases and J 9 bases, with 14 bases left between them. The CDR3 DNA reads TGTGCCAGCAGCCCCTCAGTGGCTTTTGAGCAGTTCTTC. This codes for CASSPSVAFEQFF.

Worth noting for this clone: A read error may account for a junction end that differs from germline. This chain joins TRBV7-9 and TRBJ2-2; weak D call: TRBD2 (6 bases). Germline V gene data show CDR1 as SEHNR and CDR2 as FQNEAQ (reference sequence). CDR3 length: 17 amino acids. The CDR3 nucleotides are TGTTCCAGCAGCCCTCCTTGGGGGGTAATCAGCACCGGGGAGCTGTTTTTT. Protein sequence: CSSSPPWGVISTGELFF.

The CDR3 reads CASSLADTNYGYTF. CDR3 in DNA: TGTGCCAGCAGCTTGGCCGACACCAACTATGGCTACACCTTC. The rearrangement uses TRBV5-8 and TRBJ1-2; D unresolved. Trimming took 0 bases from V and 2 from J, leaving 8 bases between them. This CDR3 is built from 14 residues. Per germline, CDR1 SGHTS and CDR2 YDEGEE.

The rearrangement joins TRBV5-6 to TRBJ1-3, with D possibly being TRBD1 (5 bases). The CDR3 length is 15 residues. Germline CDR1 is SGHDT and CDR2 is YYEEEE. V dropped 4 bases and J dropped 2 bases, with 13 bases sitting between them. CDR3 nucleotide sequence: TGTGCCAGCAGCGCAGCAGGGAAAGCTGGAAACACCATATATTTT. This translates into CASSAAGKAGNTIYF. Based on the CDR3 plus reference TRBV5-6 and TRBJ1-3, the full variable domain is DAGVTQSPTHLIKTRGQQVTLRCSPKSGHDTVSWYQQALGQGPQFIFQYYEEEERQRGNFPDRFSGHQFPNYSSELNVNALLLGDSALYLCASSAAGKAGNTIYFGEGSWLTVV.

J is TRBJ2-1 and V is TRBV11-3; no clear D. CDR1 is SGHNT, CDR2 YENEEA, per germline. V dropped 0 bases and J dropped 6 bases, with 6 bases sitting between them. The CDR3 is 13 residues long. CDR3 sequence: CASSLEASNEQFF. CDR3 bases: TGTGCCAGCAGCTTAGAGGCCAGCAATGAGCAGTTCTTC.

The sample holds one count of this clone. The chain is built from TRBV28 and TRBJ1-5; possibly TRBD1 for D (6 bases). CDR1 is MDHEN, CDR2 SYDVKM, per germline. V was cut by 6 bases and J by 2 bases, with 17 bases left in between. The CDR3 sequence is 16 residues long. CDR3 bases: TGTGCCAGCAGGCCAAGCCCCAGGGGCGGCAATCAGCCCCAGCATTTT. Amino acid sequence: CASRPSPRGGNQPQHF.

The rearrangement uses TRBV11-2 and TRBJ1-4; tentatively, D is TRBD1 (6 bases). From germline, CDR1 is SGHAT and CDR2 FQNNGV. V shed 1 base and J shed 10 bases, with 19 bases lying between them. The CDR3 spans 16 residues. The CDR3 DNA is TGTGCCAGCAGCTTAGCTGGGGGGGCGATCGGGGGAAAACTGTTTTTT. Its protein is CASSLAGGAIGGKLFF.

The CDR3 DNA is TGTGCCCCCGCCCCGGGGAGTCCGAACACCGGGGAGCTGTTTTTT. This codes for CAPAPGSPNTGELFF. The chain couples TRBV6-6 to TRBJ2-2, with D possibly matching TRBD2 (5 bases). Germline CDR1 reads MNHNY; CDR2 reads SVGAGI (reference sequence). Trimming removed 11 bases from V and 0 bases from J, with 16 bases in between. This CDR3 contains 15 residues.

A word on this clone: At one boundary the junction diverges from the germline segment, which might be a read error. This sequence joins TRBV7-9 and TRBJ1-6; D uncertain. This CDR3 comprises 16 residues. In germline, CDR1 is SEHNR, CDR2 FQNEAQ (reference sequence). The DNA of the CDR3 is TGTTCCAGCAGACTCCTGCGCTCCTTTCCCGTTGAGCCCCTCCACTTT. It encodes CSSRLLRSFPVEPLHF.

The chain carries TRBV19 and TRBJ1-1; D unresolved. The V and J ends lost 2 bases and 5 bases respectively, with 12 bases between them. Germline CDR1 and CDR2: LNHDA and SQIVND (reference sequence). The CDR3 contains 14 residues. The CDR3 reads CASSIWGRGTEAFF. Here the CDR3 DNA reads TGTGCCAGTAGTATATGGGGAAGAGGGACTGAAGCTTTCTTT.

The rearrangement uses TRBV7-3 and TRBJ2-2; 10 bases are a match to TRBD2. This CDR3 has 18 amino acids. Germline V gene data show CDR1 as SGHTA and CDR2 as FQGTGA. The junction had 6 bases not matched to a gene; V was cut back by 1 base and J by 1 base. The CDR3 sequence is CASSLKPSGRMNTGELFF. The CDR3, as DNA: TGTGCCAGCAGCTTAAAACCTAGCGGGAGAATGAACACCGGGGAGCTGTTTTTT.

This clone has more than one count but fewer than ten. The chain couples TRBV19 to TRBJ2-7; D is uncertain. CDR3 size: 15 residues. With 3 bases removed from V and 4 bases from J, the gap between germline ends came to 16 bases. Germline V gene data show CDR1 as LNHDA and CDR2 as SQIVND (reference sequence). The chain's CDR3 is CASSIATGTDYEQYF. CDR3 nucleotide sequence: TGTGCCAGTAGTATTGCGACTGGAACGGATTACGAGCAGTACTTC.

This chain links TRBV5-5 with TRBJ2-3; 7 positions agree with TRBD1. Germline assignment: CDR1 SGHKS and CDR2 YYEKEE (reference sequence). The CDR3 is 16 residues long. The ends lost 4 bases at V and 1 base at J; junction bases unmatched: 9. The CDR3 sequence is CASSLTTGSGTDTQYF. The DNA of the CDR3 is TGTGCCAGCAGCCTAACGACAGGGTCTGGCACAGATACGCAGTATTTT.

CDR3 bases: TGTGCCATCAGTGAGTGGACAGGGCAGATAAACTATGGCTACACCTTC. This encodes CAISEWTGQINYGYTF. This chain links TRBV10-3 with TRBJ1-2, with 8 bases identical to TRBD1. After removal of 1 base from V and 2 bases from J, the junction contained 6 bases not matched to a gene. The CDR3 consists of 16 residues. In germline, CDR1 is ENHRY, CDR2 SYGVKD.

Only a few counts were recorded for this clone. This chain joins TRBV5-4 and TRBJ2-2; a possible D gene is TRBD2 (6 bases). V shed 4 bases and J shed 3 bases, with 16 bases lying between them. The CDR3 is 16 amino acids. Germline-derived CDR1 and CDR2 are SGHNT and YYREEE (reference sequence). This CDR3 reads CASSAFRGTDTGELFF. The CDR3 DNA reads TGTGCCAGCAGCGCCTTCCGGGGGACGGACACCGGGGAGCTGTTTTTT.

The chain has TRBV5-1 and TRBJ1-4; no reliable D call. Between the trimmed V and J ends, which lost 1 base and 0 bases, there was a span of 4 bases. The length of the CDR3 is 14 residues. CDR1 SGHRS and CDR2 YFSETQ come from the germline V gene. Here the CDR3 reads CASSLLSTNEKLFF. CDR3 DNA: TGCGCCAGCAGCTTGCTCTCAACTAATGAAAAACTGTTTTTT.

The V and J genes are TRBV7-9 and TRBJ2-1; 9 bases match TRBD2. Germline lookup yields CDR1 SEHNR and CDR2 FQNEAQ (reference sequence). J gave up 1 base and V 5 bases, and 15 bases lay outside the gene matches. The CDR3 is made up of 19 amino acids. DNA of the CDR3: TGTGCCAGCAGCCCCAAAACCGGGACTAGCTCTTCTTCCTACAATGAGCAGTTCTTC. It specifies CASSPKTGTSSSSYNEQFF.